Listed below are T cell receptor beta chains from one sample, sequenced in a study of vaccination and CD4 T cells after COVID-19. TCRdb analysed the PCR reads with MiXCR anew, one entry per CDR3 protein. The sample shows approximately 26,000 distinct CDR3 sequences, less than 50% of them seen only once. These receptors' antigens are unknown. Sequenced material: CD4+ T cells from blood, cultured in vitro. Every receptor here comes from a human donor who had recovered from COVID-19. Both conserved end residues are part of each CDR3. Each record gives: D gene, J gene, V gene, clone size, CDR3 length, CDR3 protein, CDR3 DNA. A D gene is named only where the DNA matches it firmly. The listing skips clone size in some rows; elsewhere it reads once, few, many or a size class.

TRBD1,TRBJ2-7,TRBV18,once,17,CASSPSAGTVYSYEQYF,TGTGCCAGCTCACCATCCGCAGGGACAGTCTACTCCTACGAGCAGTACTTC
.,TRBJ1-2,TRBV11-2,.,14,CASSVSRTSYGYTF,TGTGCCAGCAGCGTTAGTCGGACTTCATATGGCTACACCTTC
TRBD2,TRBJ2-7,TRBV24-1,.,17,CATSDGNRAGGFNEQYF,TGTGCCACCAGTGATGGGAACCGGGCCGGGGGGTTCAACGAGCAGTACTTC
.,TRBJ1-1,TRBV6-5,few,14,CASSFRPENTEAFF,TGTGCCAGCAGTTTTCGGCCAGAGAACACTGAAGCTTTCTTT
TRBD1,TRBJ1-2,TRBV7-9,.,15,CASSNSGTASYGYTF,TGTGCCAGCAGCAACTCCGGGACAGCAAGCTATGGCTACACCTTC
.,TRBJ2-1,TRBV6-1,.,20,CASSEAWEEGWGPGVDEQFF,TGTGCCAGCAGTGAAGCATGGGAGGAGGGATGGGGGCCCGGCGTTGATGAGCAGTTCTTC
.,TRBJ2-3,TRBV19,.,17,CASSIPSRRASTDTQYF,TGTGCCAGTAGTATCCCCTCCCGCAGAGCTAGCACAGATACGCAGTATTTT
.,TRBJ1-5,TRBV10-2,.,13,CASSPPDSQPQHF,TGCGCCAGCAGTCCCCCCGACTCCCAGCCCCAGCATTTT
TRBD2,TRBJ2-7,TRBV5-4,few,15,CASSVSSGGTYEQYF,TGTGCCAGCAGTGTGAGTAGCGGGGGGACCTACGAGCAGTACTTC
TRBD1,TRBJ2-7,TRBV6-1,.,15,CASSKDRGIFREQYF,TGTGCCAGCAGCAAAGACAGGGGGATTTTTCGCGAGCAGTACTTC
.,TRBJ2-7,TRBV2,.,12,CASSYGIYEQYF,TGTGCCAGCAGTTATGGGATCTACGAGCAGTACTTC
TRBD1,TRBJ2-1,TRBV20-1,few,18,CSAGGGTGSWGSYNEQFF,TGCAGTGCGGGAGGGGGGACAGGGTCTTGGGGCTCCTACAATGAGCAGTTCTTC
.,TRBJ2-7,TRBV19,.,14,CASSIDRLAYEQYF,TGTGCCAGTAGTATAGATCGTTTAGCCTACGAGCAGTACTTC
TRBD1,TRBJ2-5,TRBV24-1,.,14,CATSGTGYRETQYF,TGTGCCACCAGCGGGACAGGGTATCGGGAGACCCAGTACTTC
TRBD1,TRBJ2-7,TRBV18,.,16,CASSPPSGQGFYEQYF,TGTGCCAGCTCACCACCTTCGGGACAGGGTTTCTACGAGCAGTACTTC
.,TRBJ2-7,TRBV7-6,.,14,CASSLGLTSSEQYF,TGTGCTAGCAGCTTAGGCTTAACTAGCTCCGAGCAGTACTTC
TRBD2,TRBJ2-3,TRBV20-1,.,14,CSATSSGRPDTQYF,TGCAGTGCTACTTCTAGCGGGAGACCAGATACGCAGTATTTT
TRBD2,TRBJ2-1,TRBV19,few,15,CASSTTASGREEQFF,TGTGCCAGTAGTACCACGGCTAGCGGGAGGGAAGAGCAGTTCTTC
.,TRBJ1-5,TRBV6-1,.,16,CASTTSGGNGYQPQHF,TGTGCCAGCACCACCTCCGGGGGGAATGGGTATCAGCCCCAGCATTTT
.,TRBJ1-1,TRBV24-1,.,14,CATRGVVGNTEAFF,TGTGCCACCCGGGGTGTTGTGGGAAACACTGAAGCTTTCTTT
TRBD1,TRBJ1-2,TRBV28,.,17,CASSAAGQGIANYGYTF,TGTGCCAGCAGTGCGGCGGGACAGGGGATAGCTAACTATGGCTACACCTTC
TRBD1,TRBJ1-2,TRBV20-1,few,13,CSAQWTGTYGYTF,TGCAGTGCCCAATGGACAGGGACATATGGCTACACCTTC
.,TRBJ2-3,TRBV5-1,.,15,CASLPLPASGHTQYF,TGCGCCAGCCTGCCCCTTCCAGCTTCCGGGCATACGCAGTATTTT
.,TRBJ2-5,TRBV6-1,.,17,CASSEGVIPYHQETQYF,TGTGCCAGCAGTGAAGGGGTTATCCCCTATCATCAAGAGACCCAGTACTTC
TRBD1,TRBJ1-2,TRBV20-1,.,14,CSAPRSGGGYGYTF,TGCAGTGCGCCCCGGTCAGGGGGCGGCTATGGCTACACCTTC
TRBD2,TRBJ2-3,TRBV20-1,.,15,CSAGAGGYGTDTQYF,TGCAGTGCCGGGGCGGGAGGGTACGGCACAGATACGCAGTATTTT
.,TRBJ2-7,TRBV7-8,.,12,CASSLDLNEQYF,TGTGCCAGCAGCTTAGATCTTAACGAGCAGTACTTC
.,TRBJ1-2,TRBV29-1,few,12,CSCERGFGGYTF,TGCAGCTGTGAGAGGGGTTTTGGTGGCTACACCTTC
.,TRBJ1-3,TRBV6-1,.,13,CASSPTRTDKVYF,TGTGCCAGCAGCCCGACCCGGACAGACAAAGTATATTTT
.,TRBJ2-2,TRBV19,.,17,CASTRPSRAGHTGELFF,TGTGCCAGTACCCGACCATCCCGGGCAGGACACACCGGGGAGCTGTTTTTT
.,TRBJ2-7,TRBV21-1,.,15,CASSVRLANTYEQYF,TGTGCCAGCAGCGTACGACTAGCGAATACCTACGAGCAGTACTTC
.,TRBJ2-3,TRBV6-5,few,14,CASSYSVSTDTQYF,TGTGCCAGCAGTTACTCGGTGAGCACAGATACGCAGTATTTT
.,TRBJ2-5,TRBV7-8,.,16,CASSPHLLAAQETQYF,TGTGCCAGCAGCCCCCACCTCCTGGCGGCGCAAGAGACCCAGTACTTC
.,TRBJ1-1,TRBV29-1,.,11,CSVGLRAEAFF,TGCAGCGTTGGCCTGAGGGCTGAAGCTTTCTTT
.,TRBJ1-1,TRBV20-1,few,13,CSAEGTTNTEAFF,TGCAGTGCTGAAGGGACAACGAACACTGAAGCTTTCTTT
.,TRBJ1-6,TRBV15,few,15,CATSRDSSYNSPLHF,TGTGCCACCAGCAGAGACAGCTCCTATAATTCACCCCTCCACTTT
.,TRBJ1-4,TRBV28,.,15,CASSSHRDGYEKLFF,TGTGCCAGCAGCTCTCACCGGGACGGTTACGAAAAACTGTTTTTT
TRBD1,TRBJ2-7,TRBV7-9,.,15,CASSRQTGSSYEQYF,TGTGCCAGCAGCCGCCAGACAGGGAGCTCCTACGAGCAGTACTTC
.,TRBJ1-1,TRBV20-1,.,13,CSAAPGIQSEAFF,TGCAGTGCTGCGCCAGGGATACAGAGTGAAGCTTTCTTT
.,TRBJ2-1,TRBV15,few,15,CATSRDLEAYNEQFF,TGTGCCACCAGCAGAGATTTGGAGGCCTACAATGAGCAGTTCTTC
.,TRBJ1-2,TRBV6-1,.,15,CASRGWTPIDYGYTF,TGTGCCAGCAGGGGATGGACCCCCATTGACTATGGCTACACCTTC
.,TRBJ1-2,TRBV11-2,few,15,CASSLDLGGNYGYTF,TGTGCCAGCAGCTTAGATTTAGGGGGGAACTATGGCTACACCTTC
TRBD1,TRBJ1-1,TRBV7-3,once,17,CASSQDRVLTQTTEAFF,TGTGCCAGCAGCCAAGACAGGGTCCTCACCCAGACGACTGAAGCTTTCTTT
.,TRBJ2-7,TRBV19,few,15,CASSMYGLSAYEQYF,TGTGCCAGTAGTATGTATGGCTTATCGGCCTACGAGCAGTACTTC